This TCR beta chain was retrieved from a study of T cell repertoires in cytomegalovirus infection. Study results and limitations: CMV-specific TCR beta clonotypes restricted by HLA-C were the ones dominating the ex vivo response.

TCRdb ran MiXCR on the reads and lists one entry per CDR3 protein. The sample shows roughly 700,000 distinct CDR3 sequences, around 32% of them seen only once. Germline V CDR1 and CDR2: SGHRS, YFSETQ. Trimming removed 4 bases at V and 0 bases at J, with 16 bases between. The CDR3 has 16 residues. This clonotype was counted between two and nine times. Its antigen is unidentified. This clonotype was sampled from a human donor in good health (CMV status not recorded). Some clones in this sample may be carry-over from other donors' samples. The chain uses TRBV5-1 and TRBJ1-1, with D hard to call. Sequenced here: cultured PBMCs, sampled from culture after CMV antigen stimulation. This chain's CDR3 is CASSHNVAAMNTEAFF. CDR3 DNA: TGCGCCAGCAGCCACAATGTCGCAGCGATGAACACTGAAGCTTTCTTT.